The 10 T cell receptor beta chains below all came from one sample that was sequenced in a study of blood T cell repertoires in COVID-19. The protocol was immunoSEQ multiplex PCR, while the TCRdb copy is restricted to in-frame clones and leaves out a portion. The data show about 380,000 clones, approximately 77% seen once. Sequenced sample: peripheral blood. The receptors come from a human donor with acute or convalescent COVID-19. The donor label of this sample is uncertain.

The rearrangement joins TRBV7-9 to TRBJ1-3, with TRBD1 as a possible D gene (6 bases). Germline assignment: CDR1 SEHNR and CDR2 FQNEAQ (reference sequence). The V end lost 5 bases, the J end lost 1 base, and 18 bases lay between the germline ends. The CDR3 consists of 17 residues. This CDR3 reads CASSQDRTTSSGNTIYF. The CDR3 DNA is TGTGCCAGCAGCCAAGACAGGACCACTTCTTCTGGAAACACCATATATTTT.

CDR3 region: CASSLDHRGGSPLHF. CDR3 DNA sequence: TGTGCCAGCAGTTTAGACCACAGGGGGGGTTCACCCCTCCACTTT. The chain couples TRBV28 to TRBJ1-6, with 8 bases that match TRBD1. Germline V gene sequence: CDR1 MDHEN, CDR2 SYDVKM. CDR3 size: 15 residues. The V and J ends lost 2 bases and 9 bases, in that order; junction bases with no gene match: 6. The full variable domain, in which reference TRBV28 and TRBJ1-6 provide the parts outside the CDR3, is DVKVTQSSRYLVKRTGEKVFLECVQDMDHENMFWYRQDPGLGLRLIYFSYDVKMKEKGDIPEGYSVSREKKERFSLILESASTNQTSMYLCASSLDHRGGSPLHFGNGTRLTVT.

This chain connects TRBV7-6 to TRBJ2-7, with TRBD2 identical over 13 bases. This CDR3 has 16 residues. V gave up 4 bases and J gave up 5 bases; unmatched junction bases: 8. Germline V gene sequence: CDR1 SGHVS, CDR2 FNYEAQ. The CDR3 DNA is TGTGCCAGCAGCTCCCAACTAGCGGGGGGGCCTCACGAGCAGTACTTC. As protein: CASSSQLAGGPHEQYF.

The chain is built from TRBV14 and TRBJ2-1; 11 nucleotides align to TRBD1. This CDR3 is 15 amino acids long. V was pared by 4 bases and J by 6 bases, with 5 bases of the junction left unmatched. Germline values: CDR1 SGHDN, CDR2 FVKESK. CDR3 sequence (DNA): TGTGCCAGCAGCCTTGGGGGGACAGGGGGCAATGAGCAGTTCTTC. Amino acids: CASSLGGTGGNEQFF.

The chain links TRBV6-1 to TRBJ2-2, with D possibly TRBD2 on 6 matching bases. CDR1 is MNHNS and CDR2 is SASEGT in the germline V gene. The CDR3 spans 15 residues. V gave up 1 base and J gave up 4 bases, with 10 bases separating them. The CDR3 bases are TGTGCCAGCAGTGAAGTGGGAGGATCCACCGGGGAGCTGTTTTTT. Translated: CASSEVGGSTGELFF.

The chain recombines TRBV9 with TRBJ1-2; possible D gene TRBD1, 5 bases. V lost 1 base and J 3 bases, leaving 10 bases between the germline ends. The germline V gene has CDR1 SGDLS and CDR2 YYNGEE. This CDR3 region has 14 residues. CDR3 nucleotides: TGTGCCAGCAGCGTATCGACAGCTGACTATGGCTACACCTTC. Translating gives CASSVSTADYGYTF.

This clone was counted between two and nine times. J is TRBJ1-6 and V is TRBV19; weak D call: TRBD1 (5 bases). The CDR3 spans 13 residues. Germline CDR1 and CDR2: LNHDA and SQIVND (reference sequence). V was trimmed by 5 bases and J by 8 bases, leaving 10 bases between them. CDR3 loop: CASSSIGDSPLHF. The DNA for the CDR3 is TGTGCCAGTAGTTCCATAGGGGATTCACCCCTCCACTTT.

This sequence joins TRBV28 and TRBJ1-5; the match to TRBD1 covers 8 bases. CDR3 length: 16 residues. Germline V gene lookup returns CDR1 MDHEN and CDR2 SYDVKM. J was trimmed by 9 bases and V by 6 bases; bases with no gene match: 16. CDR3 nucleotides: TGTGCCAGCAGCCCTAGGACAGGGTCAAGAAATTTGCCCCAGCATTTT. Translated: CASSPRTGSRNLPQHF.

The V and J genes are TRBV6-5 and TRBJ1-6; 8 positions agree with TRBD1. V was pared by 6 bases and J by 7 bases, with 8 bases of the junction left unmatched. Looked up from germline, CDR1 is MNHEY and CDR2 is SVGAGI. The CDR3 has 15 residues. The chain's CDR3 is CASRIAGGRNSPLHF. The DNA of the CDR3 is TGTGCCAGCAGGATAGCAGGGGGCCGGAATTCACCCCTCCACTTT.

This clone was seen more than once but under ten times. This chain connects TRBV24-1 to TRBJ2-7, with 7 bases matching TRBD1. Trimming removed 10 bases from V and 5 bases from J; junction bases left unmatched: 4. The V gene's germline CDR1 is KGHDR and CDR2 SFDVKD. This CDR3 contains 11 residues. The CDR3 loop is CATQTGDEQYF. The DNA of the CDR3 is TGTGCCACACAAACAGGGGACGAGCAGTACTTC.